Listed below are T cell receptor beta chains from one sample, sequenced in a study of T cells in Graves' hyperthyroidism and ophthalmopathy. TCRdb reprocessed the multiplex PCR reads with MiXCR, giving one entry per CDR3 protein. The sample lists 300,000 to 400,000 distinct CDR3 sequences, over 15% occurring once. Sample: blood. The receptor set was obtained from a woman aged 45-65 years with Graves' hyperthyroidism. CDR3s include the opening cysteine and the closing phenylalanine or tryptophan. D genes are given only for firm matches. Some rows have no size entry. The others give once, few or many, or a class for an expanded clone.

TRBV28	TRBJ1-1	NA	NA	14	CASRNWGGPQKAFF	TGTGCCAGCAGAAATTGGGGAGGGCCCCAAAAAGCTTTCTTT
TRBV7-9	TRBJ2-1	many	TRBD1	17	CASSLAPGQDSKREQFF	TGTGCCAGCAGCTTAGCCCCGGGACAGGACAGCAAGAGAGAGCAGTTCTTC
TRBV29-1	TRBJ2-3	NA	TRBD2	14	CSVALAGSTDTQYF	TGCAGCGTTGCACTAGCGGGGAGCACAGATACGCAGTATTTT
TRBV18	TRBJ2-2	few	TRBD1	16	CASSPGTVKNTGELFF	TGTGCCAGCTCACCAGGGACAGTCAAGAACACCGGGGAGCTGTTTTTT
TRBV19	TRBJ2-1	NA	NA	15	CASSTLRTDYNEQFF	TGTGCCAGTAGTACTCTACGGACCGACTACAATGAGCAGTTCTTC
TRBV20-1	TRBJ2-1	few	NA	18	CSARDGVLGAMGWDEQFF	TGCAGTGCTAGAGATGGCGTGCTCGGGGCGATGGGGTGGGATGAGCAGTTCTTC
TRBV5-1	TRBJ1-5	NA	NA	14	CASSSGTPDQPQHF	TGCGCCAGCTCCTCCGGGACACCGGATCAGCCCCAGCATTTT
TRBV20-1	TRBJ2-5	many	NA	14	CSASPGDAGQTQYF	TGCAGTGCCAGTCCCGGGGACGCTGGGCAGACCCAGTACTTC
TRBV6-1	TRBJ1-4	few	NA	13	CASSSQAGEKLFF	TGTGCCAGCAGCAGTCAGGCGGGCGAAAAACTGTTTTTT
TRBV28	TRBJ2-1	many	NA	11	CASSPANEQFF	TGTGCCAGCAGCCCTGCCAATGAGCAGTTCTTC
TRBV6-5	TRBJ1-1	few	NA	17	CASSYGSGNFLNTEAFF	TGTGCCAGCAGTTACGGTTCGGGAAACTTCTTGAACACTGAAGCTTTCTTT
TRBV12-3/TRBV12-4	TRBJ1-4	many	TRBD1	15	CASSLRQGGDEKLFF	TGTGCCAGCAGCCTACGACAGGGTGGCGATGAAAAACTGTTTTTT
TRBV6-2/TRBV6-3	TRBJ1-5	many	NA	14	CASSYGGPGQPQHF	TGTGCCAGCAGTTACGGGGGGCCGGGTCAGCCCCAGCATTTT
TRBV27	TRBJ2-1	few	NA	14	CASSLLTANNEQFF	TGTGCCAGCAGTTTATTGACAGCCAACAATGAGCAGTTCTTC
TRBV20-1	TRBJ2-1	NA	TRBD1	14	CSASDRGPPYEQFF	TGCAGTGCTTCGGACAGGGGACCCCCTTATGAGCAGTTCTTC
TRBV10-1	TRBJ2-3	NA	NA	14	CASSESDNTDTQYF	TGCGCCAGCAGTGAGTCGGACAACACAGATACGCAGTATTTT
TRBV10-3	TRBJ2-7	NA	TRBD2	13	CAISGTSGNEQYF	TGTGCCATCAGTGGGACTAGCGGGAACGAGCAGTACTTC
TRBV10-3	TRBJ1-2	few	TRBD1	14	CAIRTGQANYGYTF	TGTGCCATCAGAACGGGACAGGCGAACTATGGCTACACCTTC
TRBV9	TRBJ2-1	few	TRBD1	16	CASSATGGSPYNEQFF	TGTGCCAGCAGCGCGACAGGGGGAAGCCCATACAATGAGCAGTTCTTC
TRBV7-9	TRBJ1-2	NA	TRBD1	11	CAETGGEGYTF	TGTGCCGAAACAGGGGGTGAAGGCTACACCTTC
TRBV5-1	TRBJ2-5	few	TRBD2	15	CASSLSGLGQETQYF	TGCGCCAGCAGCTTGTCGGGACTAGGACAAGAGACCCAGTACTTC
TRBV20-1	TRBJ1-2	NA	NA	13	CSAKDSSGPGYTF	TGCAGTGCCAAGGACTCTTCTGGTCCTGGCTACACCTTC
TRBV12-3/TRBV12-4	TRBJ2-7	many	TRBD2	15	CASSLEASGSYEQYF	TGTGCCAGCAGTTTAGAGGCTAGCGGATCCTACGAGCAGTACTTC
TRBV5-1	TRBJ2-1	NA	TRBD2	16	CASSLGLAGGHNEQFF	TGCGCCAGCAGCCTCGGACTAGCGGGAGGGCACAATGAGCAGTTCTTC
TRBV20-1	TRBJ2-5	many	NA	15	CSATPSLAAQETQYF	TGCAGTGCAACCCCCTCTTTAGCGGCCCAAGAGACCCAGTACTTC
TRBV20-1	TRBJ1-1	few	NA	13	CSARQTGYTEAFF	TGCAGTGCTAGACAGACGGGGTACACTGAAGCTTTCTTT
TRBV7-9	TRBJ2-1	few	TRBD2	15	CASSFSGGVGNEQFF	TGTGCCAGCAGCTTTAGCGGGGGGGTCGGCAATGAGCAGTTCTTC
TRBV19	TRBJ1-2	NA	TRBD1	15	CASSTPGQRTYGYTF	TGTGCCAGTAGTACGCCGGGACAGAGAACCTATGGCTACACCTTC
TRBV12-3/TRBV12-4	TRBJ1-1	many	TRBD1	15	CASSAQQGMNTEAFF	TGTGCCAGCAGTGCCCAACAGGGGATGAACACTGAAGCTTTCTTT
TRBV5-5	TRBJ2-2	once	TRBD1	16	CASSSKTGVYTGELFF	TGTGCCAGCAGCTCTAAGACAGGGGTCTACACCGGGGAGCTGTTTTTT
TRBV7-9	TRBJ2-5	few	TRBD2	17	CASSFFRTSGGQETQYF	TGTGCCAGCAGCTTCTTCCGGACTAGCGGGGGTCAAGAGACCCAGTACTTC
TRBV28	TRBJ1-1	many	NA	14	CASTPDSVDTEAFF	TGTGCCAGCACCCCGGACAGCGTTGACACTGAAGCTTTCTTT
TRBV28	TRBJ2-4	many	NA	11	CASSLRNIQYF	TGTGCCAGCAGTTTACGGAACATTCAGTACTTC
TRBV20-1	TRBJ2-5	few	TRBD2	15	CSAGYRLAGEETQYF	TGCAGTGCTGGATATAGACTAGCGGGAGAGGAGACCCAGTACTTC
TRBV12-3/TRBV12-4	TRBJ1-4	many	NA	14	CASSFVVGRKKLFF	TGTGCCAGCAGTTTTGTGGTTGGTAGGAAAAAACTGTTTTTT
TRBV20-1	TRBJ1-5	many	NA	12	CSVKGGNQPQHF	TGCAGTGTAAAAGGGGGCAATCAGCCCCAGCATTTT
TRBV6-5	TRBJ1-1	many	NA	16	CASSYSYTNENTEAFF	TGTGCCAGCAGTTACTCGTACACGAACGAGAACACTGAAGCTTTCTTT
TRBV7-2	TRBJ2-7	few	NA	14	CASSFSGGTYEQYF	TGTGCCAGCAGCTTCTCCGGGGGAACCTACGAGCAGTACTTC
TRBV6-5	TRBJ1-5	NA	NA	14	CASSYADIDQPQHF	TGTGCCAGCAGTTACGCGGACATCGATCAGCCCCAGCATTTT
TRBV7-8	TRBJ2-3	many	TRBD2	18	CASSLGWFEERGTDTQYF	TGTGCCAGCAGCTTAGGGTGGTTCGAGGAGCGGGGAACAGATACGCAGTATTTT
TRBV10-3	TRBJ2-7	few	TRBD2	13	CATTAGDYYEQYF	TGTGCCACGACGGCCGGGGACTACTACGAGCAGTACTTC
TRBV6-1	TRBJ1-5	NA	NA	19	CASSEAWDRYWVGNQPQHF	TGTGCCAGCAGTGAAGCCTGGGACCGCTATTGGGTGGGCAATCAGCCCCAGCATTTT
TRBV9	TRBJ2-5	NA	TRBD2	16	CASSVQGGGVQETQYF	TGTGCCAGCAGCGTCCAGGGCGGGGGAGTCCAAGAGACCCAGTACTTC